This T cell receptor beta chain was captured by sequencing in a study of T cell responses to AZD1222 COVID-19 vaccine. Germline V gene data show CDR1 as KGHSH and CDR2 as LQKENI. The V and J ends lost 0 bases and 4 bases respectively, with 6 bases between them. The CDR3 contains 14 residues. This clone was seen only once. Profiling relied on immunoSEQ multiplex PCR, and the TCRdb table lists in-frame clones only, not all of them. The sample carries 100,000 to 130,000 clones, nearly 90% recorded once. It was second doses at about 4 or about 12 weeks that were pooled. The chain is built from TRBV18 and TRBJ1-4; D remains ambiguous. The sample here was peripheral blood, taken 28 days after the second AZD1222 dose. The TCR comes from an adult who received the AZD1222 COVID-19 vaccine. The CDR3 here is CASSPPGVNEKLFF. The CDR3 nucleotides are TGTGCCAGCTCACCACCTGGGGTTAATGAAAAACTGTTTTTT.